This passage covers 7 T cell receptor beta chains from one sample sequenced in a study of graft-versus-host responses after intestinal transplantation (dated by TCRdb to the early 2020s). The library was generated by the immunoSEQ multiplex PCR assay. TCRdb stores this immuneACCESS table with in-frame sequences only. Part of the clones is absent; in the studies checked, under half of the shortfall reflects unresolved V genes, and no reason is known for the rest. The table for this sample lists about 80,000 clones; 85% to 90% of them were counted only once. The ten largest account for approximately 0.34% of the sample. These receptors are not linked to any known antigen. The time point tag for this specimen amounts to: cells obtained before transplantation from donor or recipient. The sample consisted of unstimulated CD4+ T cells sorted from spleen or lymph node cells, taken before intestinal transplant. Source of these receptors: a human donor who received an intestinal transplant.

The V call is TRBV19, the J call TRBJ1-2, with 8 bases fitting TRBD1. Germline V CDR1 and CDR2: LNHDA, SQIVND (reference sequence). The V and J ends lost 3 bases and 7 bases, in that order; junction bases with no gene match: 7. The CDR3 length is 14 residues. This CDR3 reads CASSILGQGLGYTF. CDR3 sequence (DNA): TGTGCCAGTAGTATCCTAGGACAGGGTCTTGGCTACACCTTC.

The rearrangement uses TRBV7-6 and TRBJ2-3; TRBD2 matches 11 bases. The V gene end was trimmed by 2 bases and the J gene end by 8 bases; junction bases not matched to a gene: 18. The CDR3 runs 19 residues. CDR1 SGHVS and CDR2 FNYEAQ come from the germline V gene. The DNA of the CDR3 is TGTGCCAGCAGCTTACAGACGCCGACTAGCGGGGACATCAGGCGTACGCAGTATTTT. It is translated as CASSLQTPTSGDIRRTQYF.

This sequence joins TRBV28 and TRBJ2-2, with D maybe TRBD2 (6 bases). Trimming stripped 3 bases from V and 3 bases from J, with 20 bases between. The CDR3 sequence is 18 residues long. Germline V gene sequence: CDR1 MDHEN, CDR2 SYDVKM. CDR3 protein: CASSFRPRKKRDTGELFF. The CDR3 nucleotides read TGTGCCAGCAGTTTCAGGCCCAGGAAGAAGCGGGACACCGGGGAGCTGTTTTTT.

The genes are TRBV27 and TRBJ2-2, with TRBD1 as a possible D gene (6 bases). CDR3 length equals 15 residues. V lost 4 bases to trimming and J lost 6 bases, with 15 bases between them. CDR1 is MNHEY and CDR2 is SMNVEV in the germline V gene (reference sequence). Here the CDR3 reads CASSSFRQAPGELFF. In nucleotides, the CDR3 is TGTGCCAGCAGTTCATTCCGACAGGCTCCCGGGGAGCTGTTTTTT.

The rearrangement joins TRBV18 to TRBJ2-7, with a possible D match to TRBD1 (5 bases). CDR1 KGHSH and CDR2 LQKENI come from the germline V gene. This CDR3 has 15 amino acids. Trimming removed 3 bases at V and 5 bases at J, with 17 bases between. CDR3 region: CASSPGLQERDEQYF. CDR3 bases: TGTGCCAGCTCACCGGGGCTACAGGAAAGGGACGAGCAGTACTTC.

The gene calls are TRBV11-2 and TRBJ1-6, with TRBD1 matching over 8 bases. CDR3 size: 16 residues. CDR1 and CDR2 (germline): SGHAT, FQNNGV. Trimming took 5 bases from V and 5 from J; bases not matched to a gene: 8. The CDR3 protein is CASSPRTGWDNSPLHF. The CDR3 nucleotides are TGTGCCAGCAGCCCGCGGACAGGGTGGGATAATTCACCCCTCCACTTT.

The chain joins TRBV2 to TRBJ1-6, with TRBD1 matching over 10 bases. There are 12 residues in the CDR3. The germline gives CDR1 SNHLY, CDR2 FYNNEI. V gave up 8 bases and J gave up 10 bases; unmatched junction bases: 2. The chain's CDR3 is CASDRGLSPLHF. CDR3 coding DNA: TGTGCCAGCGACAGGGGGCTCTCACCCCTCCACTTT.